A selection of T cell receptor beta chains follows, all from one sample in a study of blood T cell repertoires in COVID-19. The protocol was immunoSEQ multiplex PCR, while the TCRdb copy is restricted to in-frame clones and leaves out a portion. Of 210,000 or so clones listed, approximately 87% are singletons. Sequencing used peripheral blood. The receptor set was obtained from a woman aged 50 to 65 with acute or convalescent COVID-19. Both conserved end residues are part of each CDR3. A D gene is named only where the DNA matches it firmly. Not all rows give a size; the values are once, few, many and, for expanded clones, a class.

D gene: TRBD1
clone size: -
J gene: TRBJ2-2
V gene: TRBV2
CDR3 protein: CASSRDRGTTGELFF

D gene: TRBD2
clone size: -
J gene: TRBJ2-7
V gene: TRBV7-2
CDR3 protein: CASKVAGENYEQYF

D gene: TRBD1
clone size: once
J gene: TRBJ1-5
V gene: TRBV10-3
CDR3 protein: CAISRTGDGNQPQHF

D gene: TRBD1
clone size: -
J gene: TRBJ2-1
V gene: TRBV27
CDR3 protein: CASSLQIRPGQGSSYNEQFF

D gene: -
clone size: few
J gene: TRBJ2-5
V gene: TRBV5-8
CDR3 protein: CASSFGGQETQYF

D gene: -
clone size: -
J gene: TRBJ1-3
V gene: TRBV27
CDR3 protein: CASSDRRPGNTIYF

D gene: TRBD2
clone size: -
J gene: TRBJ2-1
V gene: TRBV2
CDR3 protein: CASSHLTSGGVNEQFF

D gene: TRBD2
clone size: -
J gene: TRBJ2-5
V gene: TRBV7-2
CDR3 protein: CASSRRSGTSVTETQYF

D gene: TRBD1
clone size: -
J gene: TRBJ2-5
V gene: TRBV7-9
CDR3 protein: CASSPRTGVETQYF

D gene: -
clone size: -
J gene: TRBJ2-7
V gene: TRBV11-2
CDR3 protein: CASRKGGPGHEQYF

D gene: -
clone size: -
J gene: TRBJ1-1
V gene: TRBV29-1
CDR3 protein: CSVSDTLNTEAFF

D gene: TRBD2
clone size: -
J gene: TRBJ2-1
V gene: TRBV19
CDR3 protein: CASHTSGSSYNEQFF

D gene: TRBD1
clone size: -
J gene: TRBJ2-4
V gene: TRBV6-2/TRBV6-3
CDR3 protein: CASSPGTENIQYF

D gene: -
clone size: -
J gene: TRBJ1-3
V gene: TRBV6-5
CDR3 protein: CASSSQTGPLGNTIYF

D gene: -
clone size: -
J gene: TRBJ2-1
V gene: TRBV9
CDR3 protein: CASSPTRLYNEQFF

D gene: TRBD1
clone size: -
J gene: TRBJ2-1
V gene: TRBV27
CDR3 protein: CASSLLQGLNEQFF

D gene: -
clone size: -
J gene: TRBJ1-2
V gene: TRBV24-1
CDR3 protein: CATSDRDYGYTF

D gene: -
clone size: -
J gene: TRBJ1-2
V gene: TRBV5-5
CDR3 protein: CASTEAGSYNYGYTF

D gene: TRBD2
clone size: -
J gene: TRBJ2-1
V gene: TRBV7-8
CDR3 protein: CASSLVASGGARWSEQFF

D gene: -
clone size: -
J gene: TRBJ2-2
V gene: TRBV2
CDR3 protein: CASSDTVRAKNTGELFF

D gene: -
clone size: -
J gene: TRBJ1-1
V gene: TRBV9
CDR3 protein: CASSVDYRERTEAFF

D gene: -
clone size: -
J gene: TRBJ2-7
V gene: TRBV6-1
CDR3 protein: CASSEQKARVLPYEQYF

D gene: -
clone size: -
J gene: TRBJ2-7
V gene: TRBV24-1
CDR3 protein: CATLWGDQYF

D gene: -
clone size: -
J gene: TRBJ1-1
V gene: TRBV5-4
CDR3 protein: CASSLLEGNTEAFF

D gene: -
clone size: -
J gene: TRBJ2-1
V gene: TRBV5-1
CDR3 protein: CASSRSGGTYNEQFF

D gene: TRBD2
clone size: -
J gene: TRBJ2-3
V gene: TRBV4-1
CDR3 protein: CASSPFGRAGDTQYF

D gene: -
clone size: -
J gene: TRBJ2-3
V gene: TRBV4-2
CDR3 protein: CASSQGIYARPDTQYF

D gene: -
clone size: few
J gene: TRBJ2-7
V gene: TRBV7-2
CDR3 protein: CASSLRQGYEQYF

D gene: -
clone size: -
J gene: TRBJ1-1
V gene: TRBV7-3
CDR3 protein: CASSLEGGVTEAFF

D gene: TRBD2
clone size: few
J gene: TRBJ2-5
V gene: TRBV5-1
CDR3 protein: CASSLGLAGEETQYF

D gene: -
clone size: few
J gene: TRBJ1-6
V gene: TRBV11-2
CDR3 protein: CASSLVFGTPNSPLHF

D gene: TRBD2
clone size: few
J gene: TRBJ2-3
V gene: TRBV13
CDR3 protein: CASSPPGLAGGVSSTDTQYF

D gene: TRBD1
clone size: -
J gene: TRBJ1-1
V gene: TRBV18
CDR3 protein: CASSTGQGEAFF

D gene: -
clone size: -
J gene: TRBJ2-1
V gene: TRBV7-2
CDR3 protein: CASSPGGVASEQFF

D gene: -
clone size: -
J gene: TRBJ2-5
V gene: TRBV5-4
CDR3 protein: CASSFSSAETQYF

D gene: TRBD1
clone size: once
J gene: TRBJ1-2
V gene: TRBV5-6
CDR3 protein: CASSPDRAHGYTF

D gene: TRBD2
clone size: -
J gene: TRBJ2-3
V gene: TRBV18
CDR3 protein: CASSSLAGEKDTQYF